This TCR beta chain derives from a study of vaccination and CD4 T cells after COVID-19. Study context: The convalescents included six males and four females, and among them two were Hispanic while seven were Caucasian.

The treatment here: 10-day PBMC culture with coronavirus spike peptide pools or control peptides (ViraFEST assay). Per well, two million PBMCs were cultured in the presence of approximately 9 IU/ml IL-2 and 10 ug/ml peptide pools. CD4+ T cells that had been cultured provided DNA sequenced with the Oncomine TCR Beta short-read assay. Each CDR3 protein gets one entry after TCRdb re-called the PCR reads with MiXCR. The table has approximately 19,000 distinct CDR3 sequences, 60% to 70% seen once. Trimming stripped 1 base from V and 4 bases from J, with 14 bases between. The CDR3 has 15 residues. Germline V CDR1 and CDR2: DFQATT, SNEGSKA (reference sequence). Notes on this clonotype: Its matching antigen is unknown.

The V call is TRBV20-1, the J call TRBJ1-5, with D possibly matching TRBD1 (5 bases). This TCR was sampled from a human donor who had recovered from COVID-19. Sequencing was done on a sample of CD4+ T cells from blood, cultured in vitro. CDR3 sequence (DNA): TGCAGTGCTAGAGTTTCCGGGGCCTTAAATCAGCCCCAGCATTTT. Translated, it gives CSARVSGALNQPQHF.